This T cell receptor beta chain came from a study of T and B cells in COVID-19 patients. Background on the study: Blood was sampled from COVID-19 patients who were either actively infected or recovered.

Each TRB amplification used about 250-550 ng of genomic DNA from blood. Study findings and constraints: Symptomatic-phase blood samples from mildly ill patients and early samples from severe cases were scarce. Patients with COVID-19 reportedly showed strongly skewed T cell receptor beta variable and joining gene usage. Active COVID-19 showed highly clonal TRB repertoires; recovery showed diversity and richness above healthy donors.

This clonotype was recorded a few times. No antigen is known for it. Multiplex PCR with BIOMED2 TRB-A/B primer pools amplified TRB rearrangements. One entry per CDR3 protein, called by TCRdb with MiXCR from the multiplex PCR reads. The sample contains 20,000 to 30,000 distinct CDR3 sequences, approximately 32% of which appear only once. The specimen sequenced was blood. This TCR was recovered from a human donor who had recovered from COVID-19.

The CDR3 region has the DNA TGTGCCAGCAGTTGGACAGTAACTTACAATGAGCAGTTCTTC. It translates to CASSWTVTYNEQFF. The chain recombines TRBV27 with TRBJ2-1, with a tentative D call TRBD1 (6 bases). The CDR3 has 14 residues. CDR1 and CDR2 (germline): MNHEY, SMNVEV (reference sequence). The V end was cut by 4 bases, the J end by 4 bases, with 11 bases between.